This T cell receptor beta chain is from a study of shared clonotypes between healthy human individuals. The germline CDR1 and CDR2 sequences are SEHNR and FQNEAQ (reference sequence). Trimming cost V 4 bases and J 9 bases, with 13 bases left between them. The CDR3 has 13 residues. Researchers ran the assay at a deep level. Sequencing was performed with immunoSEQ multiplex PCR; in TCRdb, only in-frame clones are kept and a portion is missing. The table lists 1.6 million or so clones, roughly 98.5% of them singletons. Study-wide points: Naive subsets generally had larger estimated richness than memory subsets. For naive CD4 cells, roughly 5% of clonotypes were shared across a handful of donors. Among non-shared clonotypes, generation probabilities were lower than among those shared by all four donors.

Details on this clone: Its matching antigen is unknown.

The source material was naive CD4+ T cells sorted from blood. Subset defined: CD45RA+ positively selected. The V and J genes are TRBV7-9 and TRBJ1-3; D is unclear. This receptor was obtained from a man aged 30-40 years in good health. The chain's CDR3 is CASSWWRMGTIYF. DNA of the CDR3: TGTGCCAGCAGCTGGTGGAGGATGGGCACCATATATTTT. The entire variable domain, with the rest obtained from reference TRBV7-9 and TRBJ1-3, is as follows: DTGVSQNPRHKITKRGQNVTFRCDPISEHNRLYWYRQTLGQGPEFLTYFQNEAQLEKSRLLSDRFSAERPKGSFSTLEIQRTEQGDSAMYLCASSWWRMGTIYFGEGSWLTVV.